The present T cell receptor beta chain was sequenced within a study of cytomegalovirus exposure and HLA in healthy donors. Turning to this clone: The antigen remains unidentified.

Use of 60 Vbeta and 13 Jbeta primers characterized the PCR. Sequencing was performed with immunoSEQ multiplex PCR; in TCRdb, only in-frame clones are kept and a portion is missing. This table has approximately 120,000 clones, roughly 80% appearing once. The CDR3 has 16 residues. The germline CDR1 and CDR2 sequences are SGHVS and FQNEAQ. V lost 0 bases and J lost 2, with 13 bases in between. Study-level findings and limits: Productive rates of about 90% or about 30% were seen for most TCR beta V segments in an earlier analysis.

The V call is TRBV7-8, the J call TRBJ1-2; unclear D gene. The sequenced sample consisted of PBMCs. The source of this sequence is a woman in her forties or fifties in good health and CMV-seropositive. CDR3 region: CASSLASRMLNYGYTF. For the CDR3, the DNA is TGTGCCAGCAGCTTAGCTTCCAGGATGCTAAACTATGGCTACACCTTC.